This TCR beta chain emerged from a study of T cells in Graves' hyperthyroidism and ophthalmopathy (dated by TCRdb to between 2019 and 2020). Regarding the study in general: Peripheral blood was collected at initial diagnosis, before any treatment. The paper reports TCR Vbeta CDR3 sequencing of approximately 130 peripheral blood samples: 40 or so ophthalmopathy, approximately 74 hyperthyroidism and approximately 17 progressor patients. In more than 5 Graves' hyperthyroidism patients, the study also compared T-cell repertoires from thyroid tissue with T-cell repertoires from blood. Whether ophthalmopathy could be predicted prospectively was tested in an independent validation cohort made up of approximately 19 hyperthyroidism patients plus 17 patients who later progressed to ophthalmopathy. To identify distinguishing TCR V-J signatures, a discovery cohort of around 98 patients was used, comprising some 43 with Graves' ophthalmopathy and under 60 with stable Graves' hyperthyroidism. The 100 or so discovery patients were randomly divided into training and test sets at a 7:3 ratio. After blood sampling, hyperthyroidism patients were treated with methimazole at a starting dose of 30 mg daily, and ophthalmopathy patients were treated with high-dose intravenous methylprednisolone. Results the study describes overall, beyond this receptor: In validation, progression to ophthalmopathy was predicted by the model with almost 71% sensitivity and 72% to 85% specificity, a median of around 6.5 months before onset. Ophthalmopathy was separated from stable hyperthyroidism by a 13 V-J signature model, with about 86% sensitivity and about 81% specificity obtained in cross-validation and 80%/75% obtained in testing. Most expanded thyroid clonotypes (frequency above 0.001) were also detected in blood, a finding suggesting that blood repertoires may reflect thyroid immune responses. No statistical method was used to set the sample size in advance, and investigators knew the group allocation.

The TCR beta CDR3 regions were amplified from RNA transcripts. The TCR CDR3 was subjected to a first round of RT-PCR using the HTBI primer set and the Qiagen OneStep RT-PCR kit. Libraries were constructed in a second round of multiplex PCR, after which size selection and purification were carried out. Paired-end sequencing of the libraries was performed with 100 bp reads on an Illumina HiSeq2000. The original pipeline was this. SOAPnuke was used to process the raw data, throwing out any read that contained adapters or uncalled bases, had a mean Phred below 15, or lacked an exact constant-primer or identifier match. COPE v1.2.5 was used to merge the high-quality paired reads, and each unique nucleotide sequence was defined as a clonotype. MiTCR v1.1 was used to align clonotypes to the IMGT TRBV, TRBD and TRBJ reference segments. The analysis included only V-J combinations with a frequency above 0.0001, which together covered around 99% of the repertoires. The TCS score was defined as F50 (clonal expansion) divided by E x V (chaos), with BLOSUM62-based TCRdist calculated between CDR3 peptides within each V-J. Welch's t-statistics and random forest reduced roughly 530 V-J features to under 15, which were used in a naive Bayes classifier (R e1071). The public sequencing data were trimmed at Q25 with fastp and processed into clonotypes with MiXCR by TCRdb, which kept only in-frame beta chains. When rows share a CDR3 protein, they turn into one entry using the most common DNA and genes. These V and J calls derive from TCRdb rather than the authors' analysis. The sample records some 740,000 distinct CDR3 sequences, roughly 15% of which are singletons. The ten largest clones represent approximately 10% of the sample.

Stable Graves' hyperthyroidism was defined as the absence of progression to ophthalmopathy over 18 months of follow-up. Hyperthyroidism patients were newly diagnosed, with disease duration under 2 months, and aged 18 to 65 years. Any patient with an uncontrolled infection, another autoimmune disease, pregnancy or lactation was excluded. Diagnoses were based on clinical symptoms, serum thyroxine and TRAb, thyroid ultrasound and orbital computed tomography. Ficoll-Paque density gradient centrifugation was used to isolate PBMCs from about 10 ml of fresh peripheral blood. Total RNA was extracted with Trizol reagent, and quality was checked on an Agilent 2100 Bioanalyzer. The germline V gene encodes CDR1 MNHNS and CDR2 SASEGT. The germline V end is reduced by 6 bases and the J end by 5 bases; junction bases left unmatched: 4. Measured from the cysteine to the phenylalanine, the CDR3 is 13 residues long. The sequence is cut down to CDR3 DNA, 39 bases in frame from base 1.

This clonotype was found many times. No antigen is known for it. Qualities for individual bases were not recorded, and no much larger clone is one base off. This chain joins TRBV6-1 to TRBJ2-5, with 9 junctional bases fitting TRBD2. The receptor's source is a woman between 18 and 30 years old with Graves' hyperthyroidism. Sequenced sample: blood. At the DNA level, the sequence is TGTGCCAGCAGAGGTAGCGGGAGTGAGACCCAGTACTTC. This yields the protein CASRGSGSETQYF.